These 7 T cell receptor beta chains share one sample of origin, sequenced in a study of T cell repertoires in cytomegalovirus infection. Each CDR3 protein gets one entry after TCRdb re-called the reads with MiXCR. The table has 130,000 or so distinct CDR3 sequences, about 6% seen once. Input material: PBMCs. These receptors originate from a human donor in good health (CMV status not recorded). Some clones in this sample may be carry-over from other donors' samples.

The sample holds many counts of this clonotype. The chain carries TRBV7-3 and TRBJ2-5; 7 bases match TRBD1. The CDR3 has 13 amino acids. V lost 5 bases, J lost 2 bases, and 2 bases stayed unmatched. Germline values: CDR1 SGHTA, CDR2 FQGTGA. The CDR3 coding sequence is TGTGCCAGCAGCCGGGACAGTCAAGAGACCCAGTACTTC. It translates to CASSRDSQETQYF.

This clonotype was picked up a small number of times. The V call is TRBV28, the J call TRBJ1-4; weak D call: TRBD1 (6 bases). The length of the CDR3 is 14 residues. V was shortened by 6 bases and J by 5 bases, with 13 bases between the two germline ends. Germline CDR1 is MDHEN and CDR2 is SYDVKM. Here the CDR3 reads CASRGAPPNEKLFF. The CDR3 coding sequence is TGTGCCAGCAGGGGGGCTCCTCCCAATGAAAAACTGTTTTTT.

The table lists this clonotype with many counts. The chain carries TRBV7-6 and TRBJ2-1; 9 bases match TRBD2. V dropped 2 bases and J dropped 7; count of bases not matched to a gene: 15. Per germline, CDR1 SGHVS and CDR2 FNYEAQ. The CDR3 sequence is 18 residues long. CDR3 sequence (DNA): TGTGCCAGCAGCTTACCCAGAAGGGATGAGCGGGGGGATAATGAGCAGTTCTTC. Its protein product is CASSLPRRDERGDNEQFF.

A note on this clonotype: A much larger clone differs by one base, so this may be a read error. J is TRBJ2-1 and V is TRBV28; D unresolved. The V and J ends lost 3 bases and 5 bases respectively, with 23 bases between them. The CDR3 has 18 amino acids. The germline CDR1 and CDR2 sequences are MDHEN and SYDVKM. The CDR3 DNA follows: TGTGCCAGCAGTTTTTTGTTGGCGGTGTTACAAAAAGACAATGAGCAGTTCTTC. It is translated as CASSFLLAVLQKDNEQFF.

This clonotype was seen many times. The genes are TRBV7-2 and TRBJ2-3, with TRBD2 matching over 9 bases. This CDR3 is built from 14 residues. From germline, CDR1 is SGHTA and CDR2 FQGNSA. With 6 bases clipped from V and 4 bases from J, the junction kept 5 bases outside the gene matches. CDR3 sequence: CASSRVAGADTQYF. CDR3 nucleotides: TGTGCCAGCAGTCGCGTAGCGGGGGCAGATACGCAGTATTTT.

In its sample, this clonotype was seen many times. This rearrangement joins TRBV4-1 to TRBJ2-5; D is perhaps TRBD1 (5 bases). V was clipped by 1 base and J by 1 base, with 19 bases between them. The CDR3 consists of 18 residues. Germline V gene data show CDR1 as MGHRA and CDR2 as YSYEKL. The CDR3 DNA reads TGCGCCAGCAGCCAAGCTTACCGGGCTTGGGGCCTCCAAGAGACCCAGTACTTC. Its translation is CASSQAYRAWGLQETQYF.

Ten or more counts support this clonotype. J is TRBJ1-1 and V is TRBV12-3 or TRBV12-4; no clear D. The CDR3 contains 13 residues. The V gene lost 7 bases and the J gene lost 10 bases, with 19 bases spanning the gap. For the CDR3, the DNA is TGTGCCAGCACCCTCCAGGCCCCTAACCCAGCTTTCTTT. This sequence encodes CASTLQAPNPAFF.